This T cell receptor beta chain was identified in a study of cytomegalovirus exposure and HLA in healthy donors. Study background: Genetic ancestry analysis placed about 80% of the 400 or so donors that were genotyped in the Caucasian-associated cluster. Whole-study findings and limits: It was shown in a later analysis that HLA-associated TCR beta chains were more clonally expanded than other, equally common chains. V- and J-gene trimming in TCR beta was tied to a missense DCLRE1C variant by an analysis performed later.

Note on this clone: As yet, its antigen is unknown.

The study ran its PCR with 60 Vbeta and 13 Jbeta primers. Sequenced by immunoSEQ multiplex PCR; TCRdb stores in-frame clones only, minus some. The sample yields 150,000 to 200,000 clones, approximately 78% seen once. The CDR3 covers 14 residues. V dropped 3 bases and J dropped 6 bases, with 15 bases sitting between them. In germline, CDR1 is SEHNR, CDR2 FQNEAQ (reference sequence). Sequencing was carried out using PBMCs. This receptor was identified in a woman in her forties or fifties in good health and CMV-seropositive. The rearrangement uses TRBV7-9 and TRBJ2-7; D may be TRBD1 (5 bases). CDR3 residues: CASSFKMQGGEQYF. The CDR3, as DNA: TGTGCCAGCAGCTTTAAGATGCAGGGCGGCGAGCAGTACTTC.